This paragraph covers one T cell receptor (beta chain) sequence. Recovered participants had two consecutive negative NP/OP PCR tests, healthcare professional clearance, or symptom resolution. This CDR3 region has 16 residues. Germline V gene data show CDR1 as SGHTA and CDR2 as FQGNSA. After removal of 8 bases from V and 2 bases from J, the junction contained 8 bases not matched to a gene. The sample is drawn from a study of blood T cell repertoires in COVID-19. Study at large: T cells, B-cell-depleted T cells, or PBMCs supplied cDNA or gDNA.

Assay used: immunoSEQ multiplex PCR; TCRdb lists only in-frame clones, some missing. Of roughly 300,000 clones in the sample, approximately 92% were seen once. Specimen: PBMCs or T cells enriched from blood (not recorded which). This TCR was recovered from a woman under 40 who had recovered from COVID-19. The V gene is TRBV7-2, the J gene TRBJ2-3; 12 nucleotides line up with TRBD2. CDR3 amino acids: CASGQGLAGFTDTQYF. The CDR3 bases are TGTGCCAGCGGCCAAGGACTAGCGGGATTCACAGATACGCAGTATTTT. The full variable domain, completed using reference TRBV7-2 and TRBJ2-3, is GAGVSQSPSNKVTEKGKDVELRCDPISGHTALYWYRQSLGQGLEFLIYFQGNSAPDKSGLPSDRFSAERTGGSVSTLTIQRTQQEDSAVYLCASGQGLAGFTDTQYFGPGTRLTVL.